This passage covers 5 T cell receptor beta chains from one sample sequenced in a study of neurological immune-mediated disorders. Each CDR3 protein gets one entry after TCRdb re-called the 5' RACE reads with MiXCR. This table has more than 75,000 distinct CDR3 sequences, over 9% appearing once. Sequenced: PBMCs. These receptors were taken from a man aged 35 to 55 in good health.

At least ten counts were recorded for this clonotype. This rearrangement joins TRBV7-9 to TRBJ2-3, with D hard to call. Trimming shortened V by 2 bases and J by 0 bases, and 6 bases separated the two germline ends. Germline loops: CDR1 SEHNR, CDR2 FQNEAQ (reference sequence). This CDR3 is built from 14 residues. CDR3 coding DNA: TGTGCCAGCAGCTTACGTGCGAGCACAGATACGCAGTATTTT. This translates into CASSLRASTDTQYF. The full variable domain, in which reference TRBV7-9 and TRBJ2-3 provide the parts outside the CDR3, is DTGVSQNPRHKITKRGQNVTFRCDPISEHNRLYWYRQTLGQGPEFLTYFQNEAQLEKSRLLSDRFSAERPKGSFSTLEIQRTEQGDSAMYLCASSLRASTDTQYFGPGTRLTVL.

This chain links TRBV18 with TRBJ2-3, with D perhaps given as TRBD1 or TRBD2 (5 bases each). The germline V and J ends were trimmed by 3 bases and 8 bases, with 15 bases remaining between them. The CDR3 has 14 amino acids. Germline V lookup: CDR1 KGHSH, CDR2 LQKENI. For the CDR3, the DNA is TGTGCCAGCTCACCTCTTGGGACGGACGTTACGCAGTATTTT. It translates to CASSPLGTDVTQYF. The variable domain in full, completed from reference TRBV18 and TRBJ2-3, reads NAGVMQNPRHLVRRRGQEARLRCSPMKGHSHVYWYRQLPEEGLKFMVYLQKENIIDESGMPKERFSAEFPKEGPSILRIQQVVRGDSAAYFCASSPLGTDVTQYFGPGTRLTVL.

At least ten counts were recorded for this clonotype. The chain is built from TRBV28 and TRBJ1-2, with unresolved D. The length of the CDR3 is 15 residues. Trimming removed 3 bases at V and 5 bases at J, with 16 bases between. From germline, CDR1 is MDHEN and CDR2 SYDVKM. Here the CDR3 reads CASSLMSAPGYGYTF. In nucleotides, the CDR3 is TGTGCCAGCAGTTTGATGTCTGCTCCGGGGTATGGCTACACCTTC.

In this sample, this clonotype turned up many times. The chain uses TRBV9 and TRBJ1-1; D not certain. The CDR3 consists of 14 residues. CDR1 and CDR2 (germline): SGDLS, YYNGEE. V was trimmed by 4 bases and J by 4 bases, leaving 14 bases between them. The CDR3 DNA reads as TGTGCCAGCAGCCCCCGAAGAACGGCCACTGAAGCTTTCTTT. Protein sequence: CASSPRRTATEAFF.

This clonotype was detected ten times or more. The chain has TRBV5-1 and TRBJ2-1, with TRBD1 identical over 7 bases. Looked up from germline, CDR1 is SGHRS and CDR2 is YFSETQ. The ends lost 4 bases at V and 1 base at J; junction bases unmatched: 20. CDR3 length equals 20 residues. The CDR3 bases are TGCGCCAGCAGCCCGTCGGGACAGAGTTCCTTCTTTTTTTCCTACAATGAGCAGTTCTTC. Its translation: CASSPSGQSSFFFSYNEQFF.